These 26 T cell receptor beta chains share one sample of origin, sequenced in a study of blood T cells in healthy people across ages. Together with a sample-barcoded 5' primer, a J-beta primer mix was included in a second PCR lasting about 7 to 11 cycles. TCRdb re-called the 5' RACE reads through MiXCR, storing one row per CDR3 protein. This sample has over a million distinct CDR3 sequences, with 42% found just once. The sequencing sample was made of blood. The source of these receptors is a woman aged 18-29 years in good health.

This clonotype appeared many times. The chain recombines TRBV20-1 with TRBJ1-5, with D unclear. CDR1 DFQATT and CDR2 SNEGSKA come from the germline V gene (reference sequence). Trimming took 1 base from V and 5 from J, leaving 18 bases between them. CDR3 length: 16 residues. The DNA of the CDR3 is TGCAGTGCTAGAGTTTCGTCCCCCCGGAGCGATCAGCCCCAGCATTTT. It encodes CSARVSSPRSDQPQHF.

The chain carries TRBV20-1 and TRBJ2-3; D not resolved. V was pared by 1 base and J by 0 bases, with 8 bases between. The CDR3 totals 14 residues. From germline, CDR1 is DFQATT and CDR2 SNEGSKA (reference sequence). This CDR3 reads CSARVPGSTDTQYF. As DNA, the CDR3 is TGCAGTGCTAGAGTTCCGGGTAGCACAGATACGCAGTATTTT.

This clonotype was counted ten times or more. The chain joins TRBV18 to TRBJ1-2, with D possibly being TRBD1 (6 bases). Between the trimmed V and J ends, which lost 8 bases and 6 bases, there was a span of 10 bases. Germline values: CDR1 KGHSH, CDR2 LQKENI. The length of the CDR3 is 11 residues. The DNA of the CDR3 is TGTGCCAGCAGTCCAGGGGATGGCTACACCTTC. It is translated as CASSPGDGYTF.

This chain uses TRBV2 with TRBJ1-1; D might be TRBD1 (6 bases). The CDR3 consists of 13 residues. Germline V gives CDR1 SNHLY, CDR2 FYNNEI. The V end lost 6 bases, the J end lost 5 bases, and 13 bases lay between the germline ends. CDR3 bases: TGTGCCAGCAGCGGGACAAGATGGACTGAAGCTTTCTTT. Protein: CASSGTRWTEAFF.

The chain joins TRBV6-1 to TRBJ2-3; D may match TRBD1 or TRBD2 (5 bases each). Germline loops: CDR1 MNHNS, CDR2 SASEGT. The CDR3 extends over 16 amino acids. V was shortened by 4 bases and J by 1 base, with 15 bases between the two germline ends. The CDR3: CASSARGGRGTDTQYF. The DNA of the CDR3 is TGTGCCAGCAGTGCCCGTGGGGGTAGGGGCACAGATACGCAGTATTTT.

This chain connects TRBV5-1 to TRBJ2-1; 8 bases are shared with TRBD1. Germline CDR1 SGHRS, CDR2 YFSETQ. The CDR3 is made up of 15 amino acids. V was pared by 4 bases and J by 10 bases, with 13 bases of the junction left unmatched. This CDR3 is CASSLTNQGAFEQFF. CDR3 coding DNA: TGCGCCAGCAGCCTTACGAACCAGGGGGCGTTCGAGCAGTTCTTC.

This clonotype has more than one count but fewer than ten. The CDR3 DNA sequence: TGTGCCATCAGTGAAAGACAGGGGGCCAATGAAAAACTGTTTTTT. Its translation: CAISERQGANEKLFF. The chain joins TRBV10-3 to TRBJ1-4, with 10 bases fitting TRBD1. J gave up 5 bases and V 3 bases, and 3 bases lay outside the gene matches. Per germline, CDR1 ENHRY and CDR2 SYGVKD. This CDR3 comprises 15 residues.

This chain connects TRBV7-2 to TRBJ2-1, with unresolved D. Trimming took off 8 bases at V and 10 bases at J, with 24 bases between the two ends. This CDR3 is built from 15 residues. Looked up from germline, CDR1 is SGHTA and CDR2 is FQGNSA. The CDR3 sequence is CASALTERLSVEQFF. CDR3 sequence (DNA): TGTGCCAGCGCCCTAACGGAGAGATTGTCTGTCGAGCAGTTCTTC.

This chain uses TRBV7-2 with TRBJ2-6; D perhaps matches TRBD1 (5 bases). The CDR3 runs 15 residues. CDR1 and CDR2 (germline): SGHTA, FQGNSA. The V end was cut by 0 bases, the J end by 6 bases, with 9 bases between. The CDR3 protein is CASSLAGLKANVLTF. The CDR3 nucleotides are TGTGCCAGCAGCTTAGCGGGGCTCAAGGCCAACGTCCTGACTTTC. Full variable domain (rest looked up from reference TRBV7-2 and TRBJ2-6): GAGVSQSPSNKVTEKGKDVELRCDPISGHTALYWYRQSLGQGLEFLIYFQGNSAPDKSGLPSDRFSAERTGGSVSTLTIQRTQQEDSAVYLCASSLAGLKANVLTFGAGSRLTVL.

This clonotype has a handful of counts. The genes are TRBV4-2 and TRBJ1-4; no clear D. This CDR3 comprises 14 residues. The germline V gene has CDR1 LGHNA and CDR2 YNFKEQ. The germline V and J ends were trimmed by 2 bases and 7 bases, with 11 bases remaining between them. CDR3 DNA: TGTGCCAGCAGCCAATGGGGAATGGGTGAAAAACTGTTTTTT. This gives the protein CASSQWGMGEKLFF.

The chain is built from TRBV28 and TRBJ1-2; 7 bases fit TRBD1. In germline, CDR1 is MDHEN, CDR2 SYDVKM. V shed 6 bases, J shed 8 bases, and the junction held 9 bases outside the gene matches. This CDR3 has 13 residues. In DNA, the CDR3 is TGTGCCAGCAGGCTAAACAGGGGTGGAGGCTACACCTTC. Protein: CASRLNRGGGYTF.

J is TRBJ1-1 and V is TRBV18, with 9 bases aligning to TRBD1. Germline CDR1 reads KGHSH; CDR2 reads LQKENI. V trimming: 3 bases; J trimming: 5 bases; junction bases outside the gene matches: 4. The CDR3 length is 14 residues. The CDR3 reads CASSPQTGGTEAFF. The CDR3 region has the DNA TGTGCCAGCTCACCTCAGACAGGGGGAACTGAAGCTTTCTTT.

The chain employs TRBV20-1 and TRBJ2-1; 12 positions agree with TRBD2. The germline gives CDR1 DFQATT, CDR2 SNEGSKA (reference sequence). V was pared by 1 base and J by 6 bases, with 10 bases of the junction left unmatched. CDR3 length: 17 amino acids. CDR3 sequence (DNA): TGCAGTGCTAGAGTACTAGCGGGGGGTCCTTGGGGCAATGAGCAGTTCTTC. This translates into CSARVLAGGPWGNEQFF.

The DNA for the CDR3 is TGTGCCAGCCTTTTTCTCGGGGGGGACTACGAGCAGTACTTC. Encoded protein: CASLFLGGDYEQYF. The V gene is TRBV27, the J gene TRBJ2-7, with 8 nucleotides matching TRBD2. The CDR3 spans 14 residues. Germline assignment: CDR1 MNHEY and CDR2 SMNVEV (reference sequence). Unmatched junction bases numbered 9, after V lost 8 bases and J lost 3 bases.

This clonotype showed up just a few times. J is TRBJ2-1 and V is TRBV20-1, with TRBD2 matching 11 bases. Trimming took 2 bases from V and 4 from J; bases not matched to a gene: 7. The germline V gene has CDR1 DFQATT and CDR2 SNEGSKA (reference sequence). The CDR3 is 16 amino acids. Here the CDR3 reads CSARLRGLAVYNEQFF. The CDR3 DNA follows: TGCAGTGCTAGACTGAGGGGACTAGCGGTATACAATGAGCAGTTCTTC.

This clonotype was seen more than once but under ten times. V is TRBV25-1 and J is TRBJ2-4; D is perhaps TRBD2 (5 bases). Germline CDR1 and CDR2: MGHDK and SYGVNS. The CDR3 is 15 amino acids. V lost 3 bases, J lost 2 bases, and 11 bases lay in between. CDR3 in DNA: TGTGCCAGCAGTGATGTGGGAGTGACCAAAAACATTCAGTACTTC. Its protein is CASSDVGVTKNIQYF.

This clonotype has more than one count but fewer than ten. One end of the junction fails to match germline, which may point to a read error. The CDR3: CASSFALMGPYNEQFF. CDR3 coding DNA: TGTGCTAGCAGCTTCGCCCTGATGGGACCCTACAATGAGCAGTTCTTC. V usage is TRBV7-7 and J usage is TRBJ2-1; D is perhaps TRBD1 or TRBD2 (5 bases each). This CDR3 comprises 16 residues. CDR1 and CDR2 from the germline V gene are SSHAT and FNYEAQ (reference sequence).

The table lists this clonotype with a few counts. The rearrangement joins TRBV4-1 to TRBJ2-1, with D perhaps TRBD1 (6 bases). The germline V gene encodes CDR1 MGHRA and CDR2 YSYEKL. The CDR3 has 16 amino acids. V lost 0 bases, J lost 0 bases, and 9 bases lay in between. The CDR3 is CASSQDPGASYNEQFF. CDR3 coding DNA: TGCGCCAGCAGCCAAGATCCAGGGGCCTCCTACAATGAGCAGTTCTTC.

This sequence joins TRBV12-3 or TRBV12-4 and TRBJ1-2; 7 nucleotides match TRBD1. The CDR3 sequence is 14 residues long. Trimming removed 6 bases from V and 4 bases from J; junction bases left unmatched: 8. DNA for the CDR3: TGTGCCAGCAGGCCAGGGACAGAAAGCTATGGCTACACCTTC. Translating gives CASRPGTESYGYTF.

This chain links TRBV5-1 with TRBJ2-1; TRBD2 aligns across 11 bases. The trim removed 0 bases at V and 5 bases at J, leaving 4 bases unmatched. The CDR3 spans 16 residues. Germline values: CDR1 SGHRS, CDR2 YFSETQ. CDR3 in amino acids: CASSLASGGMNNEQFF. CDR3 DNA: TGCGCCAGCAGCTTGGCTAGCGGGGGGATGAACAATGAGCAGTTCTTC.

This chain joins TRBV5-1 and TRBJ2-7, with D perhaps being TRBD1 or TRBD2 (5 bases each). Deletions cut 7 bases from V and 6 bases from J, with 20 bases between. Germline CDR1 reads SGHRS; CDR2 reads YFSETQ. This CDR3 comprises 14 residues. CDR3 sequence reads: CASYTGPGTTEQYF. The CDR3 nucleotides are TGCGCCAGCTATACGGGGCCGGGCACCACCGAGCAGTACTTC.

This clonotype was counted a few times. The CDR3 coding sequence is TGCGCCAGCAGCTTCCTAGCGGGAGTTCCCAATGAGCAGTTCTTC. Amino acid sequence: CASSFLAGVPNEQFF. The chain recombines TRBV5-1 with TRBJ2-1; 10 positions agree with TRBD2. The ends lost 2 bases at V and 6 bases at J; junction bases unmatched: 5. Germline V CDR1 and CDR2: SGHRS, YFSETQ. The CDR3 sequence is 15 residues long.

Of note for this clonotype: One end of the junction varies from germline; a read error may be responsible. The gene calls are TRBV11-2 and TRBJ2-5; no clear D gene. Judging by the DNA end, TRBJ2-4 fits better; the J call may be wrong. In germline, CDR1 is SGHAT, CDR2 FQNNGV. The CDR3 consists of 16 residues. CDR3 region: CTSSLENWVEENIQYF. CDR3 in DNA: TGTACCAGCAGCTTAGAGAACTGGGTTGAAGAAAACATTCAGTACTTC.

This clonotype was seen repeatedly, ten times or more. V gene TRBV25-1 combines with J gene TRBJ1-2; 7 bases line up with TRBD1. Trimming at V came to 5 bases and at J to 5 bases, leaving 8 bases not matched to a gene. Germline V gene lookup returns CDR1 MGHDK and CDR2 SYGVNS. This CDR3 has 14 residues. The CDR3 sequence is CASSPREQGYGYTF. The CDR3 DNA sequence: TGTGCCAGCAGTCCCCGGGAACAGGGGTATGGCTACACCTTC.

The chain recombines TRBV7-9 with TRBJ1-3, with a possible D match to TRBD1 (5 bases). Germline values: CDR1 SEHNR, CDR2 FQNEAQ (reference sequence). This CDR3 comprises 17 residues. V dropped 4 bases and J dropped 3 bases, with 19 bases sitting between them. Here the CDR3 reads CASSSSRDGANGNTIYF. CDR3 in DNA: TGTGCCAGCAGCTCGTCCCGGGACGGGGCAAATGGAAACACCATATATTTT.

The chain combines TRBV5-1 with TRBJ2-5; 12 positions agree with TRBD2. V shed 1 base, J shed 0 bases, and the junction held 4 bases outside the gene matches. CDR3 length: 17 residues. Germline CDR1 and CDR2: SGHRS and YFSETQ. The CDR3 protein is CASSLPGTSGYQETQYF. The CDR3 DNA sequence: TGCGCCAGCAGCTTGCCCGGGACTAGCGGGTACCAAGAGACCCAGTACTTC.